This note documents a single TCR beta chain sequence. A junction boundary mismatches the germline segment, possibly from a read error. The sample is drawn from a study of blood T cell repertoires in COVID-19. About the research overall: Sample material is recorded as cDNA or gDNA derived from T cells, B-cell-depleted T cells, or PBMCs.

This CDR3 has 14 residues. Germline V gene lookup returns CDR1 MDHEN and CDR2 SYDVKM. Per the original data handling: Nucleated cell number was recorded as an estimate derived from reference gene primer amplification. Assay used: immunoSEQ multiplex PCR; TCRdb lists only in-frame clones, some missing. V and J calls and clone size come straight from that table; D and trimming were deduced from the DNA. The table shows under 200,000 clones, with 75% to 85% occurring only once. This TCR derives from an older woman with COVID-19, enrolled during active disease. The genes are TRBV28 and TRBJ1-1, with D possibly matching TRBD1 (6 bases). Sequenced: peripheral blood. This CDR3 is CASSLWGDTTKAFF. CDR3 DNA sequence: TGTGCCAGCAGTTTATGGGGGGACACCACTAAAGCTTTCTTT.